The rows below give T cell receptor beta chains drawn from one sample of a study of response to subunit inactivated influenza vaccine. TCRdb independently ran MiXCR on the RT-PCR reads; one entry per CDR3 protein. This table has about 300,000 distinct CDR3 sequences, 21% appearing once. The sample here was PBMCs from blood, taken about 20 months after vaccination. The receptor source for this set is a man aged 50 to 69 who received an inactivated influenza vaccine. Both conserved end residues are part of each CDR3. A D gene is named only where the DNA matches it firmly. Where a row states a size, it is once, few, many or the class of an expanded clone; other rows omit it.

v_gene: TRBV27
abundance: NA
d_gene: NA
j_gene: TRBJ2-7
CDR3nt: TGTGCCAGCAGTTTAAACCTGGGCTACGAGCAGTACTTC
CDR3aa: CASSLNLGYEQYF

v_gene: TRBV12-3/TRBV12-4
abundance: few
d_gene: NA
j_gene: TRBJ2-7
CDR3nt: TGTGCCAGCAGTATCTCCTACGAGCAGTACTTC
CDR3aa: CASSISYEQYF

v_gene: TRBV20-1
abundance: NA
d_gene: NA
j_gene: TRBJ2-7
CDR3nt: TGCAGTGCGTGGCCAGGGAGCGCCTACGAGCAGTACTTC
CDR3aa: CSAWPGSAYEQYF

v_gene: TRBV20-1
abundance: NA
d_gene: NA
j_gene: TRBJ1-5
CDR3nt: TGCAGTGCTTCAGGTACAGGGAGCAATCAGCCCCAGCATTTT
CDR3aa: CSASGTGSNQPQHF

v_gene: TRBV7-2
abundance: NA
d_gene: NA
j_gene: TRBJ2-3
CDR3nt: TGTGCCAGCAGCTTAGGGCCCCGTGGTTTTTCAGATACGCAGTATTTT
CDR3aa: CASSLGPRGFSDTQYF

v_gene: TRBV14
abundance: NA
d_gene: NA
j_gene: TRBJ2-2
CDR3nt: TGTGCCAGCAGCCAAATAGGCACCGGGGAGCTGTTTTTT
CDR3aa: CASSQIGTGELFF

v_gene: TRBV29-1
abundance: many
d_gene: NA
j_gene: TRBJ1-1
CDR3nt: TGCAGCGTACCTTCGGGGGTGAGCACTGAAGCTTTCTTT
CDR3aa: CSVPSGVSTEAFF

v_gene: TRBV6-5
abundance: NA
d_gene: NA
j_gene: TRBJ1-6
CDR3nt: TGTGCCAGCAGTTACTCGACGGAACCTAATTCACCCCTCCACTTT
CDR3aa: CASSYSTEPNSPLHF

v_gene: TRBV14
abundance: many
d_gene: TRBD2
j_gene: TRBJ2-2
CDR3nt: TGTGCCAGCAGGAGCGGGGTGAACACCGGGGAGCTGTTTTTT
CDR3aa: CASRSGVNTGELFF

v_gene: TRBV5-1
abundance: NA
d_gene: NA
j_gene: TRBJ1-3
CDR3nt: TGCGCCAGCAGCTCGGACAGACTCTCTGGAAACACCATATATTTT
CDR3aa: CASSSDRLSGNTIYF

v_gene: TRBV5-1
abundance: NA
d_gene: NA
j_gene: TRBJ2-5
CDR3nt: TGCGCCAGCTCCCAGCCGGGACGCGAGACCCAGTACTTC
CDR3aa: CASSQPGRETQYF

v_gene: TRBV5-1
abundance: NA
d_gene: NA
j_gene: TRBJ1-2
CDR3nt: TGCGCCAGCGGATCTGGCACCATCTATGGCTACACCTTC
CDR3aa: CASGSGTIYGYTF

v_gene: TRBV10-3
abundance: few
d_gene: NA
j_gene: TRBJ2-1
CDR3nt: TGTGCCATCAGTGGGGCGACAGGTCCCAATGAGCAGTTCTTC
CDR3aa: CAISGATGPNEQFF

v_gene: TRBV19
abundance: NA
d_gene: NA
j_gene: TRBJ1-5
CDR3nt: TGTGCCAGTAGTATTAGGTCAGGGGAAAGTCCTAGCAATCAGCCCCAGCATTTT
CDR3aa: CASSIRSGESPSNQPQHF

v_gene: TRBV7-9
abundance: NA
d_gene: TRBD2
j_gene: TRBJ2-7
CDR3nt: TGTGCCAGCAGCCCGCCCCTAGCGGGAGAGCACGAGCAGTACTTC
CDR3aa: CASSPPLAGEHEQYF

v_gene: TRBV3-1
abundance: once
d_gene: TRBD2
j_gene: TRBJ2-7
CDR3nt: TGTGCCAGCAGCCAACATGCCGGGACTAGCGGGCGGGAACAGTACTTC
CDR3aa: CASSQHAGTSGREQYF

v_gene: TRBV4-2
abundance: NA
d_gene: NA
j_gene: TRBJ2-3
CDR3nt: TGTGCCAGCAGCCAAGCGGGAGCGACAGATACGCAGTATTTT
CDR3aa: CASSQAGATDTQYF